This T cell receptor beta chain was recovered during a study of radiotherapy plus CTLA-4 blockade in lung cancer. As for the study in general: Patients showed objective responses in about 20% of cases and disease control in roughly 34%.

The assay was immunoSEQ multiplex PCR, and TCRdb's table has in-frame clones only and misses some. Of some 110,000 clones in the sample, about 85% are singletons; the top ten hold roughly 2.5%. Notes on this clone: Its matching antigen is unknown.

Findings and caveats of the study: It was early blood T cell clone dynamics, with interferon-beta, that reportedly best predicted response. Subsequent to radiotherapy plus ipilimumab, tumor-derived TCR clones underwent expansion in blood.

The sequence came from a human donor with non-small cell lung cancer that progressed on radiotherapy plus ipilimumab. Some clones in this sample may be carry-over from other donors' samples. The source material was peripheral blood, sampled from a patient treated with radiotherapy plus ipilimumab.

For the CDR3, the DNA is TGTGCCAGCAGTTTATGGGGGACTAACTATGGCTACACCTTC. This sequence encodes CASSLWGTNYGYTF. The rearrangement joins TRBV28 to TRBJ1-2, with D unclear. V shed 0 bases and J shed 0 bases, with 5 bases lying between them. The CDR3 spans 14 residues. Germline values: CDR1 MDHEN, CDR2 SYDVKM.